This T cell receptor beta chain derives from a study of graft-versus-host responses after intestinal transplantation. At the level of the study: Recipients got multivisceral, liver-intestinal, or isolated intestinal transplants. Anti-thymocyte globulin served as induction for all recipients, who then took tacrolimus and steroids for approximately three years.

The CDR3 contains 15 residues. V lost 0 bases and J 0 bases, leaving 8 bases between the germline ends. Germline CDR1 SGHDN, CDR2 FVKESK. The table came from immunoSEQ multiplex PCR; TCRdb's copy has only in-frame clones and leaves some out. The data show some 16,000 clones, with approximately 88% seen just once and roughly 6% held by the top ten. The specimen was PBMCs, collected approximately 16 weeks after intestinal transplant. This TCR derives from a human patient who received an intestinal transplant, so some T cells may come from the graft donor. The V and J genes are TRBV14 and TRBJ1-2; D unresolved. The CDR3, as DNA: TGTGCCAGCAGCCAAGATCTCGTAGCTAACTATGGCTACACCTTC. It specifies CASSQDLVANYGYTF.